One sample yielded the 32 T cell receptor beta chains listed below, sequenced in a study of CD8+CD57+ T cells in acquired aplastic anemia. CDR3 and TCR beta VDJ profiling relied on genomic DNA as the template. From the reads, TCRdb called clonotypes with MiXCR, one entry per CDR3 protein. The top ten hold roughly 30% of the sample, which has about 110,000 distinct CDR3 sequences, 51% seen once. Sequencing was done on a sample of sorted CD4+, CD8+, or CD8+CD57+ T cells (not recorded which) from PBMCs. These receptors came from a human donor in good health, serving as a control.

Remarks on this clonotype: Just one base apart from a much larger clone, this may be a read error. In DNA form, the CDR3 reads TGCGCCAGCAGCCAAAGGGGAGTCATGAACACTGGAGCTTTCTTT. Amino acid sequence: CASSQRGVMNTGAFF. V and J are TRBV4-3 and TRBJ1-1; TRBD1 is a possible D gene (5 bases). CDR1 LGHNA and CDR2 YSLEER come from the germline V gene. CDR3 size: 15 residues.

Many counts were recorded for this clonotype. The CDR3 bases are TGCGCCAGCAGCTTGTACGGCGGGGGTACCGATACGCAGTATTTT. It specifies CASSLYGGGTDTQYF. The V call is TRBV5-1, the J call TRBJ2-3; TRBD2 agrees at 7 bases. Germline V gene sequence: CDR1 SGHRS, CDR2 YFSETQ. The CDR3 contains 15 residues. Germline trimming cut 1 base from V and 6 bases from J; bases unmatched to any gene: 8.

The chain is built from TRBV4-2 and TRBJ1-1, with D uncertain. The CDR3 loop spans 13 amino acids. V was clipped by 7 bases and J by 1 base, with 10 bases between them. CDR1 and CDR2 from the germline V gene are LGHNA and YNFKEQ. The CDR3 DNA follows: TGTGCCAGCACCCAGGAGAGGAACACTGAAGCTTTCTTT. This codes for CASTQERNTEAFF.

This clonotype was counted at least ten times. This chain links TRBV7-3 with TRBJ2-6; D unclear. The CDR3 has 16 residues. The V and J ends lost 0 bases and 5 bases respectively, with 11 bases between them. Germline CDR1 SGHTA, CDR2 FQGTGA. The CDR3 protein is CASSLTSHPWANVLTF. In nucleotides, the CDR3 is TGTGCCAGCAGCTTAACGAGCCACCCCTGGGCCAACGTCCTGACTTTC.

The chain carries TRBV29-1 and TRBJ2-1; possible D gene TRBD2, 6 bases. The germline V gene has CDR1 SQVTM and CDR2 ANQGSEA. The CDR3 loop spans 11 amino acids. Trimming left V 6 bases short and J 9 bases short, with 12 bases between. The CDR3 region is CSVRDLAEQFF. The DNA of the CDR3 is TGCAGCGTCCGGGACTTAGCTGAGCAGTTCTTC.

In its sample, this clonotype was seen many times. The chain employs TRBV2 and TRBJ1-1, with 8 bases fitting TRBD1. Germline-derived CDR1 and CDR2 are SNHLY and FYNNEI. The CDR3 extends over 12 amino acids. The J segment lost 6 bases and the V segment lost 7 bases, leaving 4 bases of the junction unmatched. The CDR3 region has the DNA TGTGCCAGCACCGGGACAGGATCTGAAGCTTTCTTT. This codes for CASTGTGSEAFF.

The chain uses TRBV10-3 and TRBJ1-3; TRBD1 agrees at 8 bases. The CDR3 is 15 residues long. The J segment lost 4 bases and the V segment lost 5 bases, leaving 7 bases of the junction unmatched. Germline CDR1 reads ENHRY; CDR2 reads SYGVKD. CDR3: CAISSQGASGNTIYF. The CDR3 nucleotides are TGTGCCATCAGTTCTCAGGGGGCATCGGGAAACACCATATATTTT.

This chain joins TRBV9 and TRBJ1-1, with D unclear. The CDR3 loop spans 15 amino acids. Trimming cost V 1 base and J 0 bases, with 10 bases left between them. CDR1 and CDR2 from the germline V gene are SGDLS and YYNGEE. CDR3 nucleotides: TGTGCCAGCAGCGTATCGGCGGACCTGAACACTGAAGCTTTCTTT. It specifies CASSVSADLNTEAFF.

V gene TRBV19 combines with J gene TRBJ1-6; D not resolved. The CDR3 spans 14 residues. The ends were cut back, 7 bases at V and 7 bases at J, with 14 bases in the middle. CDR1 and CDR2 (germline): LNHDA, SQIVND (reference sequence). In DNA, the CDR3 is TGTGCCAGTAAGGTTGGGCAAATCAATTCACCCCTCCACTTT. Amino acids: CASKVGQINSPLHF. Full variable domain (remainder filled in from reference TRBV19 and TRBJ1-6): DGGITQSPKYLFRKEGQNVTLSCEQNLNHDAMYWYRQDPGQGLRLIYYSQIVNDFQKGDIAEGYSVSREKKESFPLTVTSAQKNPTAFYLCASKVGQINSPLHFGNGTRLTVT.

The chain couples TRBV10-3 to TRBJ2-5; the match to TRBD1 covers 10 bases. The CDR3 is 14 amino acids. V shed 10 bases and J 3 bases; nucleotides not matched to a gene: 8. Germline CDR1 is ENHRY and CDR2 is SYGVKD. The CDR3 nucleotides are TGTGCCACGTCCGGGACAGGGGAAAAAGAGACCCAGTACTTC. Amino acids: CATSGTGEKETQYF.

The gene calls are TRBV24-1 and TRBJ2-3, with 8 bases that match TRBD2. Per the germline V gene, CDR1 is KGHDR and CDR2 is SFDVKD. Trimming removed 10 bases from V and 0 bases from J; junction bases left unmatched: 5. This CDR3 region has 14 residues. The CDR3 region is CATRASGSTDTQYF. The CDR3, as DNA: TGTGCCACAAGAGCTAGCGGGAGCACAGATACGCAGTATTTT.

This clonotype was recorded once. The V gene is TRBV19, the J gene TRBJ2-5, with D uncertain. Per the germline V gene, CDR1 is LNHDA and CDR2 is SQIVND (reference sequence). Between the trimmed V and J ends, which lost 5 bases and 4 bases, there was a span of 14 bases. The CDR3 length is 14 residues. The chain's CDR3 is CASSDREARETQYF. The CDR3 DNA follows: TGTGCCAGTAGTGATCGCGAGGCGCGAGAGACCCAGTACTTC.

This clonotype was seen repeatedly, ten times or more. V usage is TRBV7-9 and J usage is TRBJ1-1, with D hard to call. This CDR3 comprises 14 residues. V shed 1 base and J shed 1 base, with 7 bases lying between them. CDR1 and CDR2 from the germline V gene are SEHNR and FQNEAQ (reference sequence). This chain's CDR3 is CASSLDGGNTEAFF. The CDR3 DNA sequence: TGTGCCAGCAGCTTAGACGGCGGGAACACTGAAGCTTTCTTT.

A few counts support this clonotype. The DNA of the CDR3 is TGCAGCGACCCAGGTGTATGGGAGCCGGGAGCCTATGGCTACACCTTC. Translation gives CSDPGVWEPGAYGYTF. The chain is built from TRBV29-1 and TRBJ1-2, with no clear D. Germline V gives CDR1 SQVTM, CDR2 ANQGSEA. The CDR3 has 16 residues. Trimming shortened V by 7 bases and J by 4 bases, and 25 bases separated the two germline ends.

This chain joins TRBV20-1 and TRBJ2-7; D remains ambiguous. This CDR3 is 14 amino acids long. Germline assignment: CDR1 DFQATT and CDR2 SNEGSKA (reference sequence). The ends were cut back, 0 bases at V and 2 bases at J, with 11 bases in the middle. CDR3 protein: CSAREVGVAYEQYF. The CDR3 bases are TGCAGTGCTAGAGAGGTTGGCGTTGCCTACGAGCAGTACTTC.

This clonotype occurred many times. This chain joins TRBV9 and TRBJ1-1, with D perhaps matching TRBD1 (5 bases). This CDR3 spans 16 amino acids. Germline V lookup: CDR1 SGDLS, CDR2 YYNGEE. V was trimmed by 3 bases and J by 3 bases, leaving 18 bases between them. CDR3 DNA: TGTGCCAGCAGCGGGGGGGACGGACCCATGCACACTGAAGCTTTCTTT. Translating it yields CASSGGDGPMHTEAFF.

This clonotype was found a few times. This may be a read error: a much more frequent sequence differs by one nucleotide. Without the conserved terminal phenylalanine or tryptophan, this CDR3 likely stems from a read error. This rearrangement joins TRBV5-1 to TRBJ2-2; D is possibly TRBD2 (5 bases). V lost 7 bases, J lost 5 bases, and 6 bases lay in between. Germline-derived CDR1 and CDR2 are SGHRS and YFSETQ. The CDR3 has 11 residues. The DNA of the CDR3 is TGCGCCAGCTCGGGGACCGGGGAGCTGTTTTCT. Protein: CASSGTGELFS.

Only a few counts were recorded for this clonotype. The V call is TRBV3-1, the J call TRBJ2-7; 9 positions match TRBD1. The ends lost 6 bases at V and 2 bases at J; junction bases unmatched: 5. Germline CDR1 reads LGHDT; CDR2 reads YNNKEL (reference sequence). The CDR3 length is 14 residues. In DNA form, the CDR3 reads TGTGCCAGCAGACCGGGACAGGGCACCTACGAGCAGTACTTC. Translated, it gives CASRPGQGTYEQYF.

Remarks on this clonotype: Possible read error: a much larger clone is one base away. V and J are TRBV25-1 and TRBJ1-2; TRBD1 agrees at 9 bases. The CDR3 consists of 15 residues. Per the germline V gene, CDR1 is MGHDK and CDR2 is SYGVNS. Trimming took 5 bases from V and 4 from J; bases not matched to a gene: 8. For the CDR3, the DNA is TGTGCCAGCAGTTTACCCGGGACAGGGACCTATGGCTACACCTTC. It yields the protein CASSLPGTGTYGYTF.

The table lists this clonotype with a few counts. This chain links TRBV7-2 with TRBJ1-5, with 9 bases fitting TRBD1. The CDR3 is 15 amino acids. Germline trimming cut 5 bases from V and 4 bases from J; bases unmatched to any gene: 6. Germline V CDR1 and CDR2: SGHTA, FQGNSA. As DNA, the CDR3 is TGTGCCAGCAGCGATGGGACAGGGTGGAATCAGCCCCAGCATTTT. It is translated as CASSDGTGWNQPQHF.

This clonotype was detected many times. This sequence joins TRBV9 and TRBJ2-5; D uncertain. Trimming left V 4 bases short and J 5 bases short, with 12 bases between. Germline CDR1 reads SGDLS; CDR2 reads YYNGEE. The CDR3 is 13 residues long. This chain's CDR3 is CASSPPREETQYF. The CDR3 nucleotides read TGTGCCAGCAGCCCCCCGCGTGAGGAGACCCAGTACTTC. Drawing the rest from reference TRBV9 and TRBJ2-5, the complete variable domain is DSGVTQTPKHLITATGQRVTLRCSPRSGDLSVYWYQQSLDQGLQFLIQYYNGEERAKGNILERFSAQQFPDLHSELNLSSLELGDSALYFCASSPPREETQYFGPGTRLLVL.

This clonotype was picked up many times. The chain is built from TRBV7-2 and TRBJ1-5; no clear D. The CDR3 extends over 15 amino acids. The V end lost 4 bases, the J end lost 0 bases, and 10 bases lay between the germline ends. From germline, CDR1 is SGHTA and CDR2 FQGNSA. The CDR3 nucleotides read TGTGCCAGCAGCTCGGAACCTTATAGCAATCAGCCCCAGCATTTT. It encodes CASSSEPYSNQPQHF.

This clonotype appeared many times. The chain is built from TRBV2 and TRBJ1-1; D gene unclear. The V gene's germline CDR1 is SNHLY and CDR2 FYNNEI. Trimming stripped 7 bases from V and 0 bases from J, with 12 bases between. The CDR3 sequence is 14 residues long. DNA for the CDR3: TGTGCCAGCACAGAAGAAGGCCTGAACACTGAAGCTTTCTTT. Its translation is CASTEEGLNTEAFF.

This clonotype was recorded many times. The chain uses TRBV6-1 and TRBJ1-2; 7 bases map to TRBD1. The V segment lost 8 bases and the J segment 6 bases; nucleotides outside the gene matches: 12. Germline V lookup: CDR1 MNHNS, CDR2 SASEGT. The CDR3 spans 14 residues. CDR3 residues: CASGRQGRRDGYTF. CDR3 DNA sequence: TGTGCCAGCGGACGACAGGGTAGGCGCGATGGCTACACCTTC.

This clonotype has a handful of counts. This rearrangement joins TRBV2 to TRBJ1-2; a weak D match, TRBD1 (6 bases). Germline values: CDR1 SNHLY, CDR2 FYNNEI. V lost 6 bases to trimming and J lost 5 bases, with 16 bases between them. The CDR3 has 14 amino acids. The CDR3 sequence: CASRTVQGRYGYTF. CDR3 nucleotide sequence: TGTGCCAGCAGAACAGTACAGGGTCGATATGGCTACACCTTC.

This clonotype was seen ten or more times. V is TRBV19 and J is TRBJ1-1, with 9 nucleotides matching TRBD1. The V segment lost 5 bases and the J segment 4 bases; nucleotides outside the gene matches: 2. CDR3 length equals 13 residues. CDR1 LNHDA and CDR2 SQIVND come from the germline V gene (reference sequence). CDR3 nucleotide sequence: TGTGCCAGTAGTGCGACAGGGGGCACTGAAGCTTTCTTT. The encoded protein is CASSATGGTEAFF. Looking up the rest from reference TRBV19 and TRBJ1-1 gives the full variable domain: DGGITQSPKYLFRKEGQNVTLSCEQNLNHDAMYWYRQDPGQGLRLIYYSQIVNDFQKGDIAEGYSVSREKKESFPLTVTSAQKNPTAFYLCASSATGGTEAFFGQGTRLTVV.

This clonotype has more than one count but fewer than ten. A much larger clone differs from this one at a single base, so this may be a read error. The chain carries TRBV4-1 and TRBJ2-7; D is undetermined. The CDR3 is 15 residues long. Germline V gene data show CDR1 as MGHRA and CDR2 as YSYEKL. Written as DNA, the CDR3 is TGCGCCAGCAGCCAAGAACCACAGAATGCCTACGGGCAGTACTTC. This translates into CASSQEPQNAYGQYF.

This clonotype came up many times. The chain uses TRBV12-3 or TRBV12-4 and TRBJ2-1, with D maybe TRBD2 (5 bases). CDR3 length equals 12 residues. V lost 3 bases, J lost 7 bases, and 7 bases lay in between. Here the CDR3 reads CASSFGGNEQFF. The CDR3 DNA reads as TGTGCCAGCAGTTTTGGCGGGAATGAGCAGTTCTTC.

This clonotype was seen at least ten times. The V and J genes are TRBV5-8 and TRBJ1-1; D gene uncertain. Trimming shortened V by 1 base and J by 11 bases, and 15 bases separated the two germline ends. The length of the CDR3 is 13 residues. Germline V gene data show CDR1 as SGHTS and CDR2 as YDEGEE. Here the CDR3 reads CASSLIGEMVAFF. CDR3 nucleotides: TGTGCCAGCAGCTTGATCGGGGAGATGGTTGCTTTCTTT.

By share, this clonotype ranks as medium-sized. V is TRBV24-1 and J is TRBJ2-5; D gene uncertain. V lost 3 bases to trimming and J lost 2 bases, with 9 bases between them. The CDR3 length is 14 residues. The germline V gene encodes CDR1 KGHDR and CDR2 SFDVKD. The CDR3 DNA reads as TGTGCCACCAGTGATGGCATCGAGCAAGAGACCCAGTACTTC. It codes for CATSDGIEQETQYF.

The V and J genes are TRBV2 and TRBJ1-6, with D perhaps matching TRBD1 (5 bases). Germline CDR1 and CDR2: SNHLY and FYNNEI. The CDR3 extends over 14 amino acids. Trimming left V 4 bases short and J 7 bases short, with 11 bases between. DNA of the CDR3: TGTGCCAGCAGTGGGTTCGGGGACAATTCACCCCTCCACTTT. It translates to CASSGFGDNSPLHF.

This clonotype was recorded at least ten times. The V call is TRBV7-2, the J call TRBJ1-6; no clear D. The length of the CDR3 is 13 residues. With 0 bases removed from V and 12 bases from J, the gap between germline ends came to 9 bases. CDR1 is SGHTA, CDR2 FQGNSA, per germline. As DNA, the CDR3 is TGTGCCAGCAGCTTAGCCTTCGGGCTACCCCTCCACTTT. Its protein is CASSLAFGLPLHF. Full variable domain (rest looked up from reference TRBV7-2 and TRBJ1-6): GAGVSQSPSNKVTEKGKDVELRCDPISGHTALYWYRQSLGQGLEFLIYFQGNSAPDKSGLPSDRFSAERTGGSVSTLTIQRTQQEDSAVYLCASSLAFGLPLHFGNGTRLTVT.